Below, 26 T cell receptor beta chains from the same sample are listed, as sequenced in a study of T cells in Graves' hyperthyroidism and ophthalmopathy. The source material, RNA transcripts, was used to amplify TCR beta CDR3 regions. An initial round of RT-PCR targeting the TCR CDR3 relied on the HTBI primer set. Via MiXCR, TCRdb re-called the multiplex PCR reads, giving one row per CDR3 protein. The data contain about 600,000 distinct CDR3 sequences, around 16% of them singletons. Sequenced sample: blood. These receptors all stem from a woman between 35 and 50 years old with Graves' ophthalmopathy.

With respect to this clonotype: One end of the junction does not line up with germline, which may come from a read error. The V and J genes are TRBV27 and TRBJ2-6; a weak D match, TRBD2 (6 bases). Germline-derived CDR1 and CDR2 are MNHEY and SMNVEV (reference sequence). This CDR3 has 15 residues. The CDR3 coding sequence is TGTGCCAGCAGCCTAGCGAGCTCTGGGGCCAACGTCATGACTTTC. This translates into CASSLASSGANVMTF.

This clonotype was found a few times. The chain combines TRBV20-1 with TRBJ2-1; 16 positions agree with TRBD2. V was pared by 5 bases and J by 10 bases, with 8 bases of the junction left unmatched. Germline CDR1 and CDR2: DFQATT and SNEGSKA (reference sequence). The CDR3 has 15 residues. This chain's CDR3 is CSAAGTSGRAWEQFF. In DNA form, the CDR3 reads TGCAGTGCTGCCGGGACTAGCGGGAGGGCCTGGGAGCAGTTCTTC.

This clonotype was seen repeatedly, ten times or more. This chain joins TRBV7-3 and TRBJ1-5; D remains ambiguous. V lost 5 bases and J 1 base, leaving 15 bases between the germline ends. The germline gives CDR1 SGHTA, CDR2 FQGTGA. This CDR3 comprises 16 residues. The CDR3 sequence: CASSARRRVSNQPQHF. The CDR3 DNA sequence: TGTGCCAGCAGCGCTCGGAGGAGGGTGAGCAATCAGCCCCAGCATTTT.

This clonotype was seen ten or more times. The rearrangement uses TRBV5-1 and TRBJ1-1; D gene uncertain. CDR1 SGHRS and CDR2 YFSETQ come from the germline V gene. Deletions cut 4 bases from V and 6 bases from J, with 10 bases between. The CDR3 runs 12 residues. In DNA form, the CDR3 reads TGCGCCAGCAGCCCTGCCCCACCTGAAGCTTTCTTT. Translated: CASSPAPPEAFF.

This clonotype showed up many times. The chain combines TRBV27 with TRBJ1-3; the D is unclear. This CDR3 is 13 amino acids long. Deletions cut 8 bases from V and 0 bases from J, with 8 bases between. Germline CDR1 reads MNHEY; CDR2 reads SMNVEV (reference sequence). The CDR3 loop reads CASRPSSGNTIYF. In nucleotides, the CDR3 is TGTGCCAGCCGGCCAAGCTCTGGAAACACCATATATTTT.

Sample share makes this clonotype medium-sized. The chain joins TRBV6-1 to TRBJ1-5; D ambiguous. The CDR3 is 15 residues long. Germline V gene lookup returns CDR1 MNHNS and CDR2 SASEGT. With 2 bases removed from V and 1 base from J, the gap between germline ends came to 9 bases. The CDR3 loop reads CASSEFGGSNQPQHF. CDR3 DNA: TGTGCCAGCAGTGAATTCGGAGGGAGCAATCAGCCCCAGCATTTT.

The chain is built from TRBV15 and TRBJ2-5; TRBD1 aligns across 9 bases. Looked up from germline, CDR1 is LNHNV and CDR2 is YYDKDF (reference sequence). The CDR3 spans 17 residues. Losses at the gene ends were 4 bases for V and 5 bases for J; bases not matched to a gene: 14. The CDR3 protein is CATSKKRQGGYGETQYF. The CDR3 DNA reads as TGTGCCACCAGCAAAAAAAGACAGGGGGGATATGGGGAGACCCAGTACTTC.

This clonotype was counted at least ten times. J is TRBJ1-1 and V is TRBV30; D unclear. Germline lookup yields CDR1 GTSNPN and CDR2 SVGIG (reference sequence). The ends were cut back, 0 bases at V and 6 bases at J, with 8 bases in the middle. There are 12 residues in the CDR3. CDR3 DNA sequence: TGTGCCTGGAGTGTAAAGGGTCCTGAAGCTTTCTTT. This encodes CAWSVKGPEAFF.

This clonotype was picked up many times. The rearrangement joins TRBV11-2 to TRBJ2-7, with 11 bases lining up with TRBD2. CDR3 length equals 16 residues. Germline V lookup: CDR1 SGHAT, CDR2 FQNNGV. V was pared by 5 bases and J by 3 bases, with 9 bases of the junction left unmatched. CDR3 residues: CASSPQGTSGHYEQYF. CDR3 coding DNA: TGTGCCAGCAGCCCCCAAGGGACTAGCGGCCACTACGAGCAGTACTTC.

This clonotype was counted between two and nine times. The chain employs TRBV6-1 and TRBJ2-2, with TRBD2 matching 8 bases. The CDR3 sequence is 17 residues long. Trimming removed 3 bases from V and 4 bases from J; junction bases left unmatched: 10. CDR1 and CDR2 from the germline V gene are MNHNS and SASEGT. The CDR3 coding sequence is TGTGCCAGCAGTGACCTAGGGAGCGGGAGTATCACCGGGGAGCTGTTTTTT. The encoded protein is CASSDLGSGSITGELFF.

The sample holds a few counts of this clonotype. This chain uses TRBV9 with TRBJ2-7; the D gene is possibly TRBD2 (6 bases). Germline values: CDR1 SGDLS, CDR2 YYNGEE. Trimming removed 3 bases from V and 5 bases from J, with 12 bases in between. This CDR3 spans 13 amino acids. CDR3 in DNA: TGTGCCAGCAGCGGGGGACTTGGGGACGAGCAGTACTTC. Translating it yields CASSGGLGDEQYF.

The CDR3 loop is CASSPILAGEQYF. The CDR3 DNA follows: TGTGCCAGCAGCCCAATCCTAGCTGGTGAGCAGTACTTC. The V call is TRBV7-9, the J call TRBJ2-7; D might be TRBD2 (5 bases). The V end lost 5 bases, the J end lost 7 bases, and 15 bases lay between the germline ends. Per the germline V gene, CDR1 is SEHNR and CDR2 is FQNEAQ (reference sequence). This CDR3 is built from 13 residues.

This clonotype appeared many times. The chain has TRBV12-3 or TRBV12-4 and TRBJ2-7; 7 bases fit TRBD2. With 7 bases clipped from V and 1 base from J, the junction kept 7 bases outside the gene matches. The CDR3 has 14 amino acids. The CDR3 region has the DNA TGTGCCAGCAAACGTGCTAGCGGTTCCTACGAGCAGTACTTC. Translation: CASKRASGSYEQYF.

Ten or more counts support this clonotype. V is TRBV20-1 and J is TRBJ1-2, with D possibly TRBD1 on 6 matching bases. Germline V gene data show CDR1 as DFQATT and CDR2 as SNEGSKA (reference sequence). This CDR3 spans 15 amino acids. Trimming pared 0 bases from V and 0 bases from J, leaving 11 bases between. CDR3 protein: CSAREGTTANYGYTF. The CDR3 bases are TGCAGTGCTAGAGAGGGGACAACCGCTAACTATGGCTACACCTTC.

This chain connects TRBV10-3 to TRBJ2-3; 10 bases align to TRBD2. The CDR3 loop spans 17 amino acids. J gave up 1 base and V 0 bases, and 4 bases lay outside the gene matches. Per the germline V gene, CDR1 is ENHRY and CDR2 is SYGVKD. The CDR3 nucleotides are TGTGCCATCAGTGAGTCAGCAGGACTAGCGGGCACAGATACGCAGTATTTT. Protein: CAISESAGLAGTDTQYF.

This clonotype came up a few times. The J gene is TRBJ2-5, the V gene TRBV7-9; the match to TRBD1 covers 9 bases. Germline-derived CDR1 and CDR2 are SEHNR and FQNEAQ (reference sequence). The J segment lost 1 base and the V segment lost 2 bases, leaving 2 bases of the junction unmatched. The CDR3 contains 15 residues. The CDR3 nucleotides read TGTGCCAGCAGCTTAAAGGGACAGGGCCAAGAGACCCAGTACTTC. The encoded protein is CASSLKGQGQETQYF.

This clonotype was counted a few times. The chain links TRBV5-1 to TRBJ2-4; unclear D gene. Trimming stripped 2 bases from V and 5 bases from J, with 11 bases between. The CDR3 covers 14 residues. Germline V gene sequence: CDR1 SGHRS, CDR2 YFSETQ. The CDR3 DNA sequence: TGCGCCAGCAGCTTCGGTCCCAGCGAAAACATTCAGTACTTC. This sequence encodes CASSFGPSENIQYF.

This clonotype was detected ten times or more. J is TRBJ1-2 and V is TRBV4-1; D possibly corresponds to TRBD1 (5 bases). V was clipped by 1 base and J by 6 bases, with 15 bases between them. Germline V gene data show CDR1 as MGHRA and CDR2 as YSYEKL. The CDR3 runs to 15 residues. This CDR3 reads CASSQVGTPGHGYTF. DNA for the CDR3: TGCGCCAGCAGCCAAGTGGGGACCCCTGGCCATGGCTACACCTTC.

The chain links TRBV28 to TRBJ2-1; 8 bases line up with TRBD2. The ends lost 4 bases at V and 5 bases at J; junction bases unmatched: 10. The CDR3 has 16 amino acids. Germline-derived CDR1 and CDR2 are MDHEN and SYDVKM. The CDR3 here is CASSSYGRALNNEQFF. In DNA, the CDR3 is TGTGCCAGCAGTTCTTACGGGAGGGCTCTAAACAATGAGCAGTTCTTC.

The chain carries TRBV4-2 and TRBJ2-7; no definite D call. This CDR3 spans 14 amino acids. In germline, CDR1 is LGHNA, CDR2 YNFKEQ. The V gene lost 4 bases and the J gene lost 2 bases, with 12 bases spanning the gap. CDR3 nucleotide sequence: TGTGCCAGCAGCCCAACACAAATGCCCTACGAGCAGTACTTC. This sequence encodes CASSPTQMPYEQYF.

There are many counts of this clonotype. The genes are TRBV20-1 and TRBJ2-1; TRBD2 aligns across 8 bases. CDR3 length: 13 residues. The J segment lost 5 bases and the V segment lost 6 bases, leaving 6 bases of the junction unmatched. Germline V CDR1 and CDR2: DFQATT, SNEGSKA (reference sequence). DNA for the CDR3: TGCAGTGCACCCGGGACTAGTCACAATGAGCAGTTCTTC. Translating it yields CSAPGTSHNEQFF.

This clonotype was counted many times. The chain joins TRBV11-2 to TRBJ2-3; D call uncertain. V lost 5 bases and J 9 bases, leaving 15 bases between the germline ends. The CDR3 is made up of 13 amino acids. CDR1 SGHAT and CDR2 FQNNGV come from the germline V gene. CDR3 region: CASSTPDTWTQYF. The CDR3 nucleotides read TGTGCCAGCAGCACCCCAGACACTTGGACGCAGTATTTT.

The V call is TRBV19, the J call TRBJ1-1; TRBD1 matches 7 bases. Trimming at V came to 11 bases and at J to 3 bases, leaving 12 bases not matched to a gene. CDR1 LNHDA and CDR2 SQIVND come from the germline V gene (reference sequence). The CDR3 extends over 14 amino acids. CDR3 region: CAGTFGTAYTEAFF. The CDR3 DNA reads as TGTGCCGGTACCTTCGGGACAGCCTACACTGAAGCTTTCTTT.

Many counts were recorded for this clonotype. This chain uses TRBV29-1 with TRBJ2-1; D remains unclear. The CDR3 contains 14 residues. Germline assignment: CDR1 SQVTM and CDR2 ANQGSEA. Trimming stripped 6 bases from V and 7 bases from J, with 19 bases between. The CDR3 region is CSVGDGLHLNEQFF. The CDR3 bases are TGCAGCGTGGGTGACGGATTACATTTGAATGAGCAGTTCTTC.

The rearrangement links TRBV11-3 to TRBJ2-3; either TRBD1 or TRBD2 may fit D (5 bases each). Germline CDR1 is SGHNT and CDR2 is YENEEA. The CDR3 length is 14 residues. V lost 4 bases and J 3 bases, leaving 11 bases between the germline ends. Here the CDR3 DNA reads TGTGCCAGCAGCTCCCGGGACGGTACAGATACGCAGTATTTT. Translating gives CASSSRDGTDTQYF.

This clonotype was recorded at least ten times. The J gene is TRBJ2-1, the V gene TRBV2, with 9 bases fitting TRBD2. The CDR3 covers 16 residues. The V gene's germline CDR1 is SNHLY and CDR2 FYNNEI. V gave up 8 bases and J gave up 6 bases; unmatched junction bases: 14. The CDR3 coding sequence is TGTGCCAGCGGGGGTCCAAGCGGGAGGCCGCCCAATGAGCAGTTCTTC. Translation: CASGGPSGRPPNEQFF. The entire variable domain, with the rest obtained from reference TRBV2 and TRBJ2-1, is as follows: EPEVTQTPSHQVTQMGQEVILRCVPISNHLYFYWYRQILGQKVEFLVSFYNNEISEKSEIFDDQFSVERPDGSNFTLKIRSTKLEDSAMYFCASGGPSGRPPNEQFFGPGTRLTVL.